This T cell receptor beta chain originates from a study of blood T cell repertoires in COVID-19. Whole-study context: Acute-phase and convalescent COVID-19 samples originated in the United States, Italy and Spain. T cells, B-cell-depleted T cells, or PBMCs provided the cDNA or gDNA that served as material.

The germline V gene encodes CDR1 SGHRS and CDR2 YFSETQ. The J segment lost 10 bases and the V segment lost 4 bases, leaving 11 bases of the junction unmatched. This CDR3 is 15 amino acids long. As handled by the study authors: Reference gene primers were amplified, and this amplification served to estimate nucleated cell counts. The protocol was immunoSEQ multiplex PCR, while the TCRdb copy is restricted to in-frame clones and leaves out a portion. That table furnishes V, J and clone size, whereas the DNA furnished D and trimming. The sample lists approximately 390,000 clones; nearly 90% were seen once.

Sequenced input: peripheral blood. J is TRBJ1-6 and V is TRBV5-1; the match to TRBD1 covers 7 bases. The receptor was derived from a man aged 18 to 30 with active or convalescent COVID-19. Here the CDR3 reads CASSQMRQGMSPLHF. In nucleotides, the CDR3 is TGCGCCAGCAGCCAAATGAGACAGGGTATGTCACCCCTCCACTTT.